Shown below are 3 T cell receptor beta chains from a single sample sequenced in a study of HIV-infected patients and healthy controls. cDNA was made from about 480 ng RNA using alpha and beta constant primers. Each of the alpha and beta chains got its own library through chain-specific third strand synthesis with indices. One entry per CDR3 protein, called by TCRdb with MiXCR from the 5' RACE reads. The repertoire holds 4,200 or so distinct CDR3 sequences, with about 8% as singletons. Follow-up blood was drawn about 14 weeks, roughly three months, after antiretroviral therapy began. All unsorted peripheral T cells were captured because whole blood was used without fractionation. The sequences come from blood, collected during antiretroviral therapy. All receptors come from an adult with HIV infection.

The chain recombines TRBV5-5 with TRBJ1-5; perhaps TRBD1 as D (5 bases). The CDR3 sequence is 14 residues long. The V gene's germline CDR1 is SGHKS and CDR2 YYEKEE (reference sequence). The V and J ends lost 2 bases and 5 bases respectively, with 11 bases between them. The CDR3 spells CASSFGQGDQPQHF. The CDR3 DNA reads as TGTGCCAGCAGCTTCGGGCAGGGCGATCAGCCCCAGCATTTT.

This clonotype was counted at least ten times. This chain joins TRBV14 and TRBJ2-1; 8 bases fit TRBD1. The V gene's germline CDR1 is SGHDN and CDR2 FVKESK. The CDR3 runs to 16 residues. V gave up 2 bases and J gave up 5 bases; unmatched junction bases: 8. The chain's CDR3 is CASSQLPGQGDNEQFF. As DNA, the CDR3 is TGTGCCAGCAGCCAACTCCCAGGACAGGGAGACAATGAGCAGTTCTTC.

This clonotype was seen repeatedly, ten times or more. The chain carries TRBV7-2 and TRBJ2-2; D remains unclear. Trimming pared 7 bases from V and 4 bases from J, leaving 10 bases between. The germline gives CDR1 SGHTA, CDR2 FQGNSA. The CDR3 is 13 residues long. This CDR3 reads CASNPSGTGELFF. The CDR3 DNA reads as TGTGCCAGCAACCCGAGTGGCACCGGGGAGCTGTTTTTT.